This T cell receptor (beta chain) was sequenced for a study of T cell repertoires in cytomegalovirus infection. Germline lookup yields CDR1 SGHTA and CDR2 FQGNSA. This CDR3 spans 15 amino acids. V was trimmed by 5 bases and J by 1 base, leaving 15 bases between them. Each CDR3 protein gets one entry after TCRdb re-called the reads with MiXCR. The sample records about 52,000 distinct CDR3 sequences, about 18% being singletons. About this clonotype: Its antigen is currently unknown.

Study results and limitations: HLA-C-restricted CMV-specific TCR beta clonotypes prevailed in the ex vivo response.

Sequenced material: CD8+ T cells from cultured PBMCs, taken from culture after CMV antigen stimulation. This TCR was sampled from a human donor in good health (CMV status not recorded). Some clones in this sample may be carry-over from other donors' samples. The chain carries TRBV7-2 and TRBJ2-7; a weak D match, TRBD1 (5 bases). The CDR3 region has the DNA TGTGCCAGCAGCCTATCCTTACAGGTTTCCTACGAGCAGTACTTC. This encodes CASSLSLQVSYEQYF.